These 10 T cell receptor beta chains were all obtained from the same sample, sequenced in a study of blood T cell repertoires in COVID-19. Only in-frame clones appear in the TCRdb table, and some are missing; sequencing was by immunoSEQ multiplex PCR. The sample lists fewer than 500,000 clones; around 86% were seen once. Sample: peripheral blood. These receptor sequences come from a woman aged 25 to 39 with active or convalescent COVID-19.

The V call is TRBV4-1, the J call TRBJ2-7; 7 nucleotides align to TRBD2. From germline, CDR1 is MGHRA and CDR2 YSYEKL. The V gene end was trimmed by 4 bases and the J gene end by 3 bases; junction bases not matched to a gene: 6. The CDR3 loop spans 14 amino acids. The CDR3 here is CASSRDYLSYEQYF. The CDR3 nucleotides are TGCGCCAGCAGCCGGGACTACCTGAGCTACGAGCAGTACTTC.

The V and J genes are TRBV19 and TRBJ2-6; possibly TRBD1 for D (5 bases). V was clipped by 7 bases and J by 0 bases, with 10 bases between them. This CDR3 contains 15 residues. Germline-derived CDR1 and CDR2 are LNHDA and SQIVND (reference sequence). CDR3: CASTPGNSGANVLTF. The DNA of the CDR3 is TGTGCCAGTACCCCAGGGAACTCTGGGGCCAACGTCCTGACTTTC.

This sequence joins TRBV23-1 and TRBJ1-2; D unresolved. Being an ORF, TRBV23-1 has a function that is uncertain. The CDR3 contains 16 residues. V lost 4 bases, J lost 6 bases, and 21 bases lay in between. CDR3 sequence reads: CASSRLFWAIGHGYTF. Here the CDR3 DNA reads TGCGCCAGCAGTCGGTTATTCTGGGCGATTGGGCATGGCTACACCTTC.

The chain uses TRBV7-2 and TRBJ2-3; 11 bases match TRBD2. The germline CDR1 and CDR2 sequences are SGHTA and FQGNSA. The junction had 14 bases not matched to a gene; V was cut back by 3 bases and J by 6 bases. This CDR3 comprises 18 residues. The CDR3 is CASSFKFIAGGTWDTQYF. The CDR3 DNA reads as TGTGCCAGCAGCTTTAAGTTCATAGCGGGAGGGACCTGGGATACGCAGTATTTT.

This rearrangement joins TRBV6-5 to TRBJ1-6; 9 bases align to TRBD1. V lost 5 bases to trimming and J lost 6 bases; unmatched junction nucleotides: 5. The CDR3 is made up of 15 amino acids. Germline CDR1 reads MNHEY; CDR2 reads SVGAGI. The CDR3: CASSNLQGANSPLHF. As DNA, the CDR3 is TGTGCCAGCAGTAACTTACAGGGGGCTAATTCACCCCTCCACTTT.

V gene TRBV19 combines with J gene TRBJ1-2; D ambiguous. This CDR3 is 15 amino acids long. Deletions cut 3 bases from V and 7 bases from J, with 18 bases between. From germline, CDR1 is LNHDA and CDR2 SQIVND (reference sequence). CDR3 sequence: CASSILRGAGSGYTF. The CDR3 DNA sequence: TGTGCCAGTAGTATTTTACGGGGAGCTGGTTCTGGCTACACCTTC. The full variable domain, rest sourced from reference TRBV19 and TRBJ1-2, is DGGITQSPKYLFRKEGQNVTLSCEQNLNHDAMYWYRQDPGQGLRLIYYSQIVNDFQKGDIAEGYSVSREKKESFPLTVTSAQKNPTAFYLCASSILRGAGSGYTFGSGTRLTVV.

The V gene is TRBV5-5, the J gene TRBJ2-7, with a possible D match to TRBD1 (6 bases). Germline-derived CDR1 and CDR2 are SGHKS and YYEKEE (reference sequence). Trimming pared 2 bases from V and 7 bases from J, leaving 10 bases between. The CDR3 runs to 12 residues. CDR3 coding DNA: TGTGCCAGCAGCTTACAGGGTGGGGAGCAGTACTTC. It translates to CASSLQGGEQYF.

The chain employs TRBV11-1 and TRBJ2-1; D may be TRBD2 (6 bases). Germline V lookup: CDR1 SGHAT, CDR2 FQDESV (reference sequence). The V gene lost 5 bases and the J gene lost 9 bases, with 20 bases spanning the gap. The CDR3 loop spans 15 amino acids. The DNA of the CDR3 is TGTGCCAGCAGCCAACAACGATGGGGGAGGCGTGAGCAGTTCTTC. Residues: CASSQQRWGRREQFF.

V is TRBV19 and J is TRBJ2-5, with D possibly being TRBD2 (5 bases). Deletions cut 5 bases from V and 2 bases from J, with 9 bases between. The CDR3 length is 13 residues. Per germline, CDR1 LNHDA and CDR2 SQIVND (reference sequence). The CDR3 region has the DNA TGTGCCAGTAGTGACGGGGTACAAGAGACCCAGTACTTC. Protein product: CASSDGVQETQYF.

V gene TRBV2 combines with J gene TRBJ2-5; 13 bases align to TRBD2. The CDR3 covers 17 residues. Trimming cost V 3 bases and J 5 bases; bases outside gene matches: 9. Per germline, CDR1 SNHLY and CDR2 FYNNEI. The CDR3 nucleotides are TGTGCCAGCAGTGAGAGGACTAGCGGGAGAGTTAGGGAGACCCAGTACTTC. Residues: CASSERTSGRVRETQYF.